These 26 T cell receptor beta chains were sequenced from one sample in a study of T cell repertoires in cytomegalovirus infection. TCRdb re-called the reads through MiXCR, storing one row per CDR3 protein. The profile shows roughly 500,000 distinct CDR3 sequences, 33% of them singletons. These receptors have no identified antigens. The sample in question was cultured PBMCs, obtained from culture after CMV antigen stimulation. All receptors come from a human donor in good health (CMV status not recorded). Some clones in this sample may be carry-over from other donors' samples.

The chain recombines TRBV7-2 with TRBJ1-1, with D possibly TRBD1 on 6 matching bases. CDR1 is SGHTA, CDR2 FQGNSA, per germline. Trimming stripped 4 bases from V and 7 bases from J, with 13 bases between. The CDR3 is 13 residues long. The chain's CDR3 is CASSSNREGEAFF. CDR3 DNA: TGTGCCAGCAGCTCCAACAGGGAAGGTGAAGCTTTCTTT.

This clonotype has just a few counts. The rearrangement links TRBV7-9 to TRBJ2-1; unclear D gene. V was clipped by 3 bases and J by 9 bases, with 12 bases between them. Per germline, CDR1 SEHNR and CDR2 FQNEAQ (reference sequence). The length of the CDR3 is 13 residues. The CDR3 region is CASSLDEIGEQFF. The CDR3 DNA follows: TGTGCCAGCAGCTTGGACGAGATCGGTGAGCAGTTCTTC.

The chain employs TRBV20-1 and TRBJ2-5; perhaps TRBD2 as D (6 bases). The CDR3 loop spans 13 amino acids. Germline CDR1 reads DFQATT; CDR2 reads SNEGSKA (reference sequence). Trimming took 3 bases from V and 4 from J, leaving 12 bases between them. This chain's CDR3 is CSASRTGLETQYF. CDR3 DNA: TGCAGTGCTAGTAGGACGGGACTAGAGACCCAGTACTTC.

Many counts were recorded for this clonotype. The V and J genes are TRBV7-8 and TRBJ1-4; 9 bases fit TRBD1. Germline V gene lookup returns CDR1 SGHVS and CDR2 FQNEAQ. CDR3 size: 15 residues. The V gene end was trimmed by 4 bases and the J gene end by 7 bases; junction bases not matched to a gene: 7. DNA of the CDR3: TGTGCCAGCAGCTCAACCGGGACAGGGCTTGAAAAACTGTTTTTT. Its translation is CASSSTGTGLEKLFF.

CDR3 DNA: TGTGCCGTGGTCAGGGACAGTCGGTTTCGCGAGCAGTACTTC. Translation gives CAVVRDSRFREQYF. The chain joins TRBV28 to TRBJ2-7; 7 bases map to TRBD1. Germline V gives CDR1 MDHEN, CDR2 SYDVKM. The CDR3 loop spans 14 amino acids. Germline trimming cut 11 bases from V and 6 bases from J; bases unmatched to any gene: 16.

V usage is TRBV7-2 and J usage is TRBJ1-2; 9 bases are shared with TRBD1. The trim removed 5 bases at V and 6 bases at J, leaving 13 bases unmatched. The CDR3 is made up of 16 amino acids. Per the germline V gene, CDR1 is SGHTA and CDR2 is FQGNSA. The CDR3 loop reads CASSQYPGTGWNGYTF. The CDR3 DNA reads as TGTGCCAGCAGCCAATATCCCGGGACAGGGTGGAATGGCTACACCTTC.

This clonotype was detected many times. The V gene is TRBV7-2, the J gene TRBJ2-3; TRBD2 matches at 7 bases. This CDR3 has 13 amino acids. The germline V gene encodes CDR1 SGHTA and CDR2 FQGNSA. J lost 4 bases, V lost 9 bases, and 7 bases had no gene match. Here the CDR3 reads CARGRGEADTQYF. In nucleotides, the CDR3 is TGTGCCAGGGGACGGGGGGAAGCAGATACGCAGTATTTT.

The chain links TRBV28 to TRBJ2-7; perhaps TRBD2 as D (6 bases). The CDR3 extends over 17 amino acids. The germline V gene has CDR1 MDHEN and CDR2 SYDVKM. Trimming took off 7 bases at V and 0 bases at J, with 22 bases between the two ends. CDR3 sequence (DNA): TGTGCCAGCAACGGGAGTAGCAGAAGAAGAAGCTCCTACGAGCAGTACTTC. This codes for CASNGSSRRRSSYEQYF.

The chain uses TRBV7-8 and TRBJ2-5; D uncertain. Per the germline V gene, CDR1 is SGHVS and CDR2 is FQNEAQ. The CDR3 is 14 residues long. V was pared by 1 base and J by 1 base, with 7 bases between. CDR3 region: CASSLETVQETQYF. CDR3 nucleotides: TGTGCCAGCAGCTTAGAAACAGTCCAAGAGACCCAGTACTTC.

In this sample, this clonotype turned up a few times. The chain carries TRBV6-2 or TRBV6-3 and TRBJ2-7; D unclear. Trimming shortened V by 4 bases and J by 2 bases, and 9 bases separated the two germline ends. Germline V CDR1 and CDR2: MNHEY, SVGEGT. The CDR3 sequence is 13 residues long. The CDR3, as DNA: TGTGCCAGCAGTTTCTCGACTCCCTACGAGCAGTACGTC. Its translation is CASSFSTPYEQYV.

V usage is TRBV28 and J usage is TRBJ2-7, with 15 bases matching TRBD2. After removal of 6 bases from V and 4 bases from J, the junction contained 4 bases not matched to a gene. The CDR3 totals 15 residues. Germline V gene data show CDR1 as MDHEN and CDR2 as SYDVKM. CDR3 loop: CASSGTSGRKYEQYF. For the CDR3, the DNA is TGTGCCAGCAGCGGGACTAGCGGGAGGAAGTACGAGCAGTACTTC.

This clonotype was seen a handful of times. This chain uses TRBV6-4 with TRBJ2-7, with D uncertain. Trimming removed 6 bases from V and 2 bases from J, with 11 bases in between. The CDR3 consists of 13 residues. Germline V CDR1 and CDR2: MRHNA, SNTAGT. Here the CDR3 DNA reads TGTGCCAGCAGACGACATAAGGCCTACGAGCAGTACGTC. This sequence encodes CASRRHKAYEQYV.

This clonotype was counted a few times. V gene TRBV27 combines with J gene TRBJ2-5, with D possibly being TRBD1 or TRBD2 (5 bases each). Germline CDR1 reads MNHEY; CDR2 reads SMNVEV (reference sequence). The V end lost 4 bases, the J end lost 2 bases, and 14 bases lay between the germline ends. The CDR3 loop spans 15 amino acids. The CDR3, as DNA: TGTGCCAGCAGTTCATCCGGGACCAAACAAGAGACCCAGTACTTC. It translates to CASSSSGTKQETQYF.

The chain joins TRBV12-5 to TRBJ2-1; 10 bases map to TRBD2. CDR1 LGHNT and CDR2 FRNRAP come from the germline V gene. This CDR3 contains 15 residues. V shed 6 bases, J shed 7 bases, and the junction held 9 bases outside the gene matches. CDR3 nucleotide sequence: TGTGCTAGTGGGGATCTAGCGGGAGAGAGGAATGAGCAGTTCTTC. Protein product: CASGDLAGERNEQFF.

The chain employs TRBV10-3 and TRBJ2-3; D is perhaps TRBD2 (6 bases). V dropped 8 bases and J dropped 4 bases, with 13 bases sitting between them. CDR3 length: 13 residues. Germline V lookup: CDR1 ENHRY, CDR2 SYGVKD. The CDR3 nucleotides are TGTGCCATCGGGAGGCCCGTGGCAGATACGCAGTATTTT. This codes for CAIGRPVADTQYF.

The chain couples TRBV24-1 to TRBJ2-5; D is unresolved. The V and J ends lost 3 bases and 4 bases respectively, with 14 bases between them. Germline CDR1 reads KGHDR; CDR2 reads SFDVKD. The CDR3 consists of 15 residues. CDR3: CATSDPSWSAETQYF. CDR3 nucleotides: TGTGCCACCAGTGATCCCTCTTGGTCGGCAGAGACCCAGTACTTC.

This clonotype was detected only a few times. The V call is TRBV6-1, the J call TRBJ2-7; D unclear. Germline V gene data show CDR1 as MNHNS and CDR2 as SASEGT. The V gene lost 6 bases and the J gene lost 3 bases, with 12 bases spanning the gap. The CDR3 extends over 13 amino acids. The CDR3 region has the DNA TGTGCCAGCAGCCCCTATTACAACTACGAGCAGTACTTC. Protein: CASSPYYNYEQYF.

This clonotype has at least ten counts. J is TRBJ1-1 and V is TRBV7-2; TRBD1 might be the D (5 bases). Germline values: CDR1 SGHTA, CDR2 FQGNSA. The CDR3 has 13 amino acids. V lost 5 bases and J 7 bases, leaving 14 bases between the germline ends. CDR3 nucleotide sequence: TGTGCCAGCAGCGCCCCCCCCCAGGGTGAAGCTTTCTTT. Encoded protein: CASSAPPQGEAFF.

This chain uses TRBV9 with TRBJ1-4; possibly TRBD1 for D (5 bases). The V gene lost 2 bases and the J gene lost 4 bases, with 12 bases spanning the gap. There are 15 residues in the CDR3. CDR1 and CDR2 from the germline V gene are SGDLS and YYNGEE. The CDR3 reads CASSVSGLINEKLFF. The CDR3 DNA follows: TGTGCCAGCAGCGTTTCGGGACTGATTAATGAAAAACTGTTTTTT.

The chain couples TRBV27 to TRBJ2-1; D is possibly TRBD1 or TRBD2 (5 bases each). V was trimmed by 3 bases and J by 2 bases, leaving 8 bases between them. The CDR3 has 14 amino acids. In germline, CDR1 is MNHEY, CDR2 SMNVEV (reference sequence). CDR3 loop: CASSLGRPYNEQFF. The CDR3 DNA is TGTGCCAGCAGTTTGGGACGTCCCTACAATGAGCAGTTCTTC.

This clonotype showed up just a few times. CDR3 residues: CASSTIGGGGPFEQYF. The CDR3, as DNA: TGTGCCAGCAGTACCATCGGCGGGGGAGGGCCGTTCGAGCAGTACTTC. The rearrangement joins TRBV28 to TRBJ2-7; 7 positions agree with TRBD2. The CDR3 is 16 residues long. From germline, CDR1 is MDHEN and CDR2 SYDVKM. After removal of 5 bases from V and 6 bases from J, the junction contained 16 bases not matched to a gene.

The chain combines TRBV24-1 with TRBJ2-2, with D perhaps matching TRBD1 or TRBD2 (5 bases each). This CDR3 has 15 amino acids. V lost 6 bases and J 0 bases, leaving 10 bases between the germline ends. Per germline, CDR1 KGHDR and CDR2 SFDVKD. The chain's CDR3 is CATSSQGANTGELFF. CDR3 in DNA: TGTGCCACCAGTAGCCAGGGAGCGAACACCGGGGAGCTGTTTTTT.

This chain links TRBV4-3 with TRBJ1-1; 8 bases fit TRBD1. The J segment lost 7 bases and the V segment lost 4 bases, leaving 8 bases of the junction unmatched. Germline values: CDR1 LGHNA, CDR2 YSLEER. The CDR3 totals 14 residues. The CDR3 reads CASSPTTGASEAFF. The DNA for the CDR3 is TGCGCCAGCAGCCCAACGACAGGGGCCAGTGAAGCTTTCTTT.

The rearrangement links TRBV19 to TRBJ2-5; D is perhaps TRBD2 (5 bases). Between the trimmed V and J ends, which lost 8 bases and 1 base, there was a span of 17 bases. Germline loops: CDR1 LNHDA, CDR2 SQIVND (reference sequence). There are 15 residues in the CDR3. The CDR3 nucleotides read TGTGCCAGTTCAGCTTATCGGGAACTCCAAGAGACCCAGTACTTC. Protein: CASSAYRELQETQYF.

This clonotype was seen repeatedly, ten times or more. The rearrangement uses TRBV6-1 and TRBJ2-3, with 11 bases fitting TRBD1. The CDR3 loop spans 16 amino acids. Germline V gene data show CDR1 as MNHNS and CDR2 as SASEGT. Trimming took 4 bases from V and 3 from J; bases not matched to a gene: 6. CDR3 region: CASSVDRGRGTDTQYF. The CDR3 nucleotides read TGTGCCAGCAGTGTGGACAGGGGGCGAGGGACAGATACGCAGTATTTT.

The rearrangement joins TRBV6-1 to TRBJ1-1; D not certain. Deletions cut 3 bases from V and 6 bases from J, with 14 bases between. Germline CDR1 is MNHNS and CDR2 is SASEGT. The CDR3 consists of 14 residues. The CDR3 spells CASSDGPGGAEAFF. Here the CDR3 DNA reads TGTGCCAGCAGTGATGGGCCTGGTGGGGCTGAAGCTTTCTTT.